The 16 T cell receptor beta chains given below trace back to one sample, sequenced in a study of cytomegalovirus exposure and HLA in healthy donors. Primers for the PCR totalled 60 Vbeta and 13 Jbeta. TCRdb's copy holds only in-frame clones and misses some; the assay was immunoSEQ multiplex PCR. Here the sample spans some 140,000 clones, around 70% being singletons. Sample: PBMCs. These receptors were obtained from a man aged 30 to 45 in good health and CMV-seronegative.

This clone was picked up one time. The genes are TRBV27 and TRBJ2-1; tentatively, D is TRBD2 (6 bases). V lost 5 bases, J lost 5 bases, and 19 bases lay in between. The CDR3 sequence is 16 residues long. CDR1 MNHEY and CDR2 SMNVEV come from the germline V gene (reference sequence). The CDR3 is CASSARTTGTHNEQFF. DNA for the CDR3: TGTGCCAGCAGTGCCCGGACTACCGGAACTCACAATGAGCAGTTCTTC.

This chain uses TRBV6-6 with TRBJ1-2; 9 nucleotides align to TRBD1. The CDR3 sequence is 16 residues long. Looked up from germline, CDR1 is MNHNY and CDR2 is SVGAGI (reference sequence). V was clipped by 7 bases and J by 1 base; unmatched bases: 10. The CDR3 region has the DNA TGTGCCAGCACCCCGGGACAGGGACACTTTAACTATGGCTACACCTTC. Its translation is CASTPGQGHFNYGYTF.

CDR3: CASSLIGGAFSYNEQFF. CDR3 in DNA: TGTGCCAGCAGCTTAATTGGGGGGGCATTCTCCTACAATGAGCAGTTCTTC. This chain connects TRBV7-3 to TRBJ2-1; weak D call: TRBD2 (7 bases). CDR3 length equals 17 residues. Germline loops: CDR1 SGHTA, CDR2 FQGTGA. Trimming removed 1 base from V and 0 bases from J, with 13 bases in between.

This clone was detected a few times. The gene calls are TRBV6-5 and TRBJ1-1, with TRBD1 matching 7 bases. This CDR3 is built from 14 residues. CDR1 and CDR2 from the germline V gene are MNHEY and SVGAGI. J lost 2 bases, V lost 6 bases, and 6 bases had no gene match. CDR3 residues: CASRLGQRNTEAFF. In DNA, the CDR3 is TGTGCCAGCAGATTGGGACAGAGAAACACTGAAGCTTTCTTT.

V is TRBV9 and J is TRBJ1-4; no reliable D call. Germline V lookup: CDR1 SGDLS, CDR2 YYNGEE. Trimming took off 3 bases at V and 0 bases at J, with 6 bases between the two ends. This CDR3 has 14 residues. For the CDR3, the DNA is TGTGCCAGCAGCGAGACACCAACTAATGAAAAACTGTTTTTT. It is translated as CASSETPTNEKLFF.

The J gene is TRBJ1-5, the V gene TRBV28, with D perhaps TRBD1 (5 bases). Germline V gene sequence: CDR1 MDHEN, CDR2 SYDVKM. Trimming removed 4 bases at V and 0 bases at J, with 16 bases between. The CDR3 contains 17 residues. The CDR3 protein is CASSSIGGSDSNQPQHF. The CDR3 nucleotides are TGTGCCAGCAGTTCGATCGGGGGTTCCGATAGCAATCAGCCCCAGCATTTT. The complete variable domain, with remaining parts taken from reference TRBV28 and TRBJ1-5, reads DVKVTQSSRYLVKRTGEKVFLECVQDMDHENMFWYRQDPGLGLRLIYFSYDVKMKEKGDIPEGYSVSREKKERFSLILESASTNQTSMYLCASSSIGGSDSNQPQHFGDGTRLSIL.

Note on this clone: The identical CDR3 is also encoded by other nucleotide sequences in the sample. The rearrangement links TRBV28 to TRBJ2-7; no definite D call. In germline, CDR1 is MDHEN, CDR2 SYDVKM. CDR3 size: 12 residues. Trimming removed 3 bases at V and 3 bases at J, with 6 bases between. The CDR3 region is CASSLPGYEQYF. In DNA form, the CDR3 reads TGTGCCAGCAGTTTGCCAGGCTACGAGCAGTACTTC.

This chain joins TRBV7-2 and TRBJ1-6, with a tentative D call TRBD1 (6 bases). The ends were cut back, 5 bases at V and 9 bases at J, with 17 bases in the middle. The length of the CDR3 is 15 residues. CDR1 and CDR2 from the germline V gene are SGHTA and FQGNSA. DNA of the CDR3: TGTGCCAGCAGCAAGATGCAGGGGATCGTTTCACCCCTCCACTTT. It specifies CASSKMQGIVSPLHF.

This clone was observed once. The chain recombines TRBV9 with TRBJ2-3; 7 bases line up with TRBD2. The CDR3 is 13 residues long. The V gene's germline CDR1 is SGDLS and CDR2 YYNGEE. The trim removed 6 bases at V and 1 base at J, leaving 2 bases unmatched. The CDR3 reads CASNRGGTDTQYF. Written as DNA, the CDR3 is TGTGCCAGCAACCGGGGGGGCACAGATACGCAGTATTTT.

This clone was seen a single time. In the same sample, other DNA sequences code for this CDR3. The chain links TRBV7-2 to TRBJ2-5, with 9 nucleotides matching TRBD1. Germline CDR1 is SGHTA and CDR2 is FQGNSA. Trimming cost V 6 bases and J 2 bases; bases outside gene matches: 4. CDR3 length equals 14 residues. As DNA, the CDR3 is TGTGCCAGCAGTTTCGACAGGGGGCAAGAGACCCAGTACTTC. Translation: CASSFDRGQETQYF.

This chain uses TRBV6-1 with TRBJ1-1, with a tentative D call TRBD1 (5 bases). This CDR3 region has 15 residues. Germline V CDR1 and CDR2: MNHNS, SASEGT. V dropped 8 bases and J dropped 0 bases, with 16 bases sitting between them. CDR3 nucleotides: TGTGCCAGCGTTAAAAGAGGAGGGGTGAACACTGAAGCTTTCTTT. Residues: CASVKRGGVNTEAFF.

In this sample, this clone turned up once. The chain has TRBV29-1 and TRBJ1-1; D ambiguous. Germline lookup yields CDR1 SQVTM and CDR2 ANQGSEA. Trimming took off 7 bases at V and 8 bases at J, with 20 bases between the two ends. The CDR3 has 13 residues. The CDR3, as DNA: TGCAGCGACGGGTTTGACGCCGGAACGGAAGCTTTCTTT. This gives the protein CSDGFDAGTEAFF. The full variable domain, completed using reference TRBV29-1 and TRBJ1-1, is SAVISQKPSRDICQRGTSLTIQCQVDSQVTMMFWYRQQPGQSLTLIATANQGSEATYESGFVIDKFPISRPNLTFSTLTVSNMSPEDSSIYLCSDGFDAGTEAFFGQGTRLTVV.

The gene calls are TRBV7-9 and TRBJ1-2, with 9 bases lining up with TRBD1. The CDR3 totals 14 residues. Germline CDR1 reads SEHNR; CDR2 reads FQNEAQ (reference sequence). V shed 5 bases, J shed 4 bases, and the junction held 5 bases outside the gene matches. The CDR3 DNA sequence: TGTGCCAGCAGCCCGACAGGGGGAGGCTATGGCTACACCTTC. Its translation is CASSPTGGGYGYTF.

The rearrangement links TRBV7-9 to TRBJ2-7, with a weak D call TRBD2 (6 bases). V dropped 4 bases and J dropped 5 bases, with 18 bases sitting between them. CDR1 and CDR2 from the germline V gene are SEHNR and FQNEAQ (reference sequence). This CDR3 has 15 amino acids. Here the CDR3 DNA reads TGTGCCAGCAGCTACGCCCGGGGGTCCCCACACGAGCAGTACTTC. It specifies CASSYARGSPHEQYF.

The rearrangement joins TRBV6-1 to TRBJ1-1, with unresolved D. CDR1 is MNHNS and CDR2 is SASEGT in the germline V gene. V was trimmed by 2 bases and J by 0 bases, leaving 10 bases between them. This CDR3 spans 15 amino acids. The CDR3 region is CASSEMRVMNTEAFF. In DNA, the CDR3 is TGTGCCAGCAGTGAAATGCGGGTTATGAACACTGAAGCTTTCTTT.

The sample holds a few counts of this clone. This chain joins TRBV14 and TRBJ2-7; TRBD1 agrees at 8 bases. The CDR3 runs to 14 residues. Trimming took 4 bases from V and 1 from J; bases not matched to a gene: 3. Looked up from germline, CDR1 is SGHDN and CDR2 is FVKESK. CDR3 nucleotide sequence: TGTGCCAGCAGCCGGACAGGGACTTCCTACGAGCAGTACTTC. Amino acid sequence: CASSRTGTSYEQYF.